Each of the 3 T cell receptor beta chains below was sequenced from the same sample in a study of shared clonotypes between healthy human individuals. The repertoire was sequenced with immunoSEQ multiplex PCR; TCRdb's copy has only in-frame clones and lacks some. The table includes about 1 million clones, about 76% detected once. The sequenced sample was memory CD4+ T cells sorted from blood. Subset defined: CD45RA-negative fraction. All receptors derive from a man in his late teens or twenties in good health.

The rearrangement joins TRBV5-4 to TRBJ1-2; perhaps TRBD1 as D (6 bases). The germline V gene encodes CDR1 SGHNT and CDR2 YYREEE (reference sequence). The CDR3 extends over 16 amino acids. V was clipped by 0 bases and J by 5 bases, with 17 bases between them. The CDR3 sequence: CASSLGGRQALYGYTF. The CDR3 coding sequence is TGTGCCAGCAGCTTGGGGGGGCGACAGGCCCTATATGGCTACACCTTC.

This clone showed up just a few times. The chain employs TRBV5-5 and TRBJ1-3; D unresolved. This CDR3 is built from 14 residues. Germline V gene lookup returns CDR1 SGHKS and CDR2 YYEKEE (reference sequence). Trimming removed 3 bases from V and 0 bases from J, with 7 bases in between. CDR3 in amino acids: CASSSGSSGNTIYF. CDR3 in DNA: TGTGCCAGCAGCTCCGGGAGCTCTGGAAACACCATATATTTT.

The V call is TRBV28, the J call TRBJ2-7, with TRBD1 matching 8 bases. CDR1 and CDR2 (germline): MDHEN, SYDVKM. The CDR3 is made up of 15 amino acids. V shed 1 base, J shed 1 base, and the junction held 3 bases outside the gene matches. CDR3: CASSLLQGGSYEQYF. For the CDR3, the DNA is TGTGCCAGCAGTTTATTACAGGGGGGATCCTACGAGCAGTACTTC.